The entry below describes one T cell receptor (beta chain). Its antigen target is currently unknown. One base away there is no much larger clone; base qualities are not given. The sample originates from a study of graft-versus-host responses after intestinal transplantation (dated by TCRdb to the early 2020s). Regarding the study in general: Recipients received multivisceral, liver-intestinal, or isolated intestinal transplants. All recipients received anti-thymocyte globulin induction followed by maintenance tacrolimus and steroids for about three years. After intestinal transplantation, graft-versus-host and host-versus-graft alloreactive T cell clones in the graft, circulation and bone marrow were tracked using bulk TCR-beta CDR3 sequencing. To identify alloreactive clones, pre-transplant mixed lymphocyte reaction products were sequenced and then compared with unstimulated pre-transplant donor and recipient T cells. The cohort enrolled some 24 intestinal transplant recipients, one of whom was a retransplant, and a few patients without pretransplant specimens were excluded. Donor T cell macrochimerism was defined as a peak of at least 4% donor T cells among recipient peripheral blood mononuclear cells. Rather than going through the commercial service, samples from three later patients were sequenced in-house on an Illumina MiSeq and processed with MiXCR. Study-level results and caveats: GvH clones were detected in recipient bone marrow, and some of these GvH clones were observed earlier in ileal mucosa or blood, consistent with an intestinal mucosal origin. Early after transplant, peak levels of circulating GvH clones were associated with declines in HvG clones. Patients with donor T cell macrochimerism had high GvH to HvG T cell clonal ratios in their allografts. The relatively low number and heterogeneity of intestinal transplant patients limited the conclusions.

Blood samples were collected up to 4 times in the first month after transplant and then at least monthly when available. Receptor amplification or capture employed the immunoSEQ multiplex PCR assay. Adaptive Biotechnologies carried out high-throughput TCR-beta CDR3 sequencing of genomic DNA for most patients. On the authors' methods: TCR sequencing data for 15 to 20 patients were retrieved from Adaptive's ImmunoSEQ software; a few other patients were processed with MiXCR and VDJtools. CDR3 nucleotide sequences shared between donor and recipient were removed because the origin of such sequences could not be assigned. To count as alloreactive, a clone needed at least 2-fold expansion over unstimulated cells and a minimum CFSE-low frequency of 0.002% (template counts) or 0.001% (read counts). Clones detected in sequenced pre-transplant spleen, lymph node, or MLR CFSE-low populations of the donor or recipient were defined as mappable. The cumulative frequency of alloreactive clones was calculated as a percentage of all sequences, weighted by copy number. TCRdb obtained this table from immuneACCESS and retained in-frame rearrangements with V and J assigned. These tables miss some clones; where compared with another copy, unresolved V genes account for less than half of the shortfall, and the remainder is unexplained. V, J and clone size derive from that table, while D and trimming were established from the DNA sequence. The sample profile shows tens of thousands of clones; around 92% of them were found once. Approximately 0.64% of the sample belongs to the ten largest clones.

The germline ends are 2 bases apart after V is trimmed by 0 bases and J by 0 bases. Looking up the germline V gene (reference sequence) yields CDR1 MNHEY and CDR2 SMNVEV. The CDR3 goes from the cysteine to the phenylalanine over 13 residues. The only DNA kept is the CDR3, 39 bases in frame from the first base. The V and J genes are TRBV27 and TRBJ1-1; no D gene call is confident. Sequencing used PBMCs, obtained 98 days after intestinal transplantation. The sequence came from a human patient who received an intestinal transplant, so some T cells may come from the graft donor. The sequenced DNA is TGTGCCAGCAGTTTATCAATGAACACTGAAGCTTTCTTT. It specifies CASSLSMNTEAFF.